This T cell receptor beta chain comes out of a study of spatial heterogeneity in lung cancer. Across the whole study: A consistent excess of beta-chain over alpha-chain sequences was detected. Matched bulk RNA-seq provided a T cell module score, and TCR transcript counts in tumor regions correlated strongly with it. Every unique TCR and UMI combination, on average, appeared more than ten times in raw reads. Study findings and constraints: Counts of ubiquitous and regional expanded TCRs tracked ubiquitous and regional nonsynonymous mutations, respectively. Expanded intratumoral alpha and beta TCR counts tracked tumor mutation counts.

Each CDR3 protein gets one entry after TCRdb re-called the 5' RACE reads with MiXCR. The table lists 20,000 or so distinct CDR3 sequences, about 6.5% of them singletons, with around 3.7% in the top ten. CDR3 size: 14 residues. CDR1 and CDR2 (germline): SGHNT, YYREEE (reference sequence). V lost 4 bases, J lost 4 bases, and 14 bases lay in between. Time point here: sample taken at primary tumor resection. The sample holds many counts of this clonotype. What it binds is not known. The source was lung tumor tissue, collected at surgery. The rearrangement joins TRBV5-4 to TRBJ1-2; a weak D match, TRBD1 (6 bases). The clonotype was recovered from a female donor with early-stage non-small cell lung cancer. The CDR3 nucleotides are TGTGCCAGCAGCATGCGTGGAGGGGGCTATGGCTACACCTTC. Translation: CASSMRGGGYGYTF.